These 23 T cell receptor beta chains share one sample of origin, sequenced in a study of cytomegalovirus exposure and HLA in healthy donors. PCR was performed using 60 Vbeta and 13 Jbeta primers. Libraries were prepared by immunoSEQ multiplex PCR; TCRdb keeps only in-frame clonotypes and omits some of them. The repertoire includes fewer than 150,000 clones, 66% of them detected once, and around 1.6% sits in the top ten. Sequences were obtained from PBMCs. The receptor set was obtained from a human donor in good health.

The rearrangement uses TRBV6-1 and TRBJ2-5; D not certain. With 6 bases removed from V and 1 base from J, the gap between germline ends came to 6 bases. Germline CDR1 reads MNHNS; CDR2 reads SASEGT. This CDR3 is 12 amino acids long. CDR3 amino acids: CASSPSQETQYF. CDR3 nucleotide sequence: TGTGCCAGCAGCCCCAGCCAAGAGACCCAGTACTTC.

The chain carries TRBV4-1 and TRBJ2-1, with a possible D match to TRBD2 (6 bases). The CDR3 contains 14 residues. Germline V gene sequence: CDR1 MGHRA, CDR2 YSYEKL. Trimming took 3 bases from V and 10 from J, leaving 16 bases between them. CDR3 in amino acids: CASSQGTGQPEQFF. The CDR3 nucleotides are TGCGCCAGCAGCCAGGGGACTGGGCAACCAGAGCAGTTCTTC.

The CDR3 bases are TGCGCCAGCAGCCCACCGGGACAGGGTGGGGGTACGCAGTATTTT. Amino acids: CASSPPGQGGGTQYF. V gene TRBV5-1 combines with J gene TRBJ2-3; 9 positions match TRBD1. The CDR3 spans 15 residues. Germline V lookup: CDR1 SGHRS, CDR2 YFSETQ. V lost 4 bases and J lost 8; bases outside the gene matches: 11. The variable domain in full, completed from reference TRBV5-1 and TRBJ2-3, reads KAGVTQTPRYLIKTRGQQVTLSCSPISGHRSVSWYQQTPGQGLQFLFEYFSETQRNKGNFPGRFSGRQFSNSRSEMNVSTLELGDSALYLCASSPPGQGGGTQYFGPGTRLTVL.

This clone was observed a handful of times. The chain recombines TRBV10-3 with TRBJ2-7; TRBD1 aligns across 8 bases. Germline CDR1 is ENHRY and CDR2 is SYGVKD. The CDR3 contains 13 residues. Germline trimming cut 10 bases from V and 2 bases from J; bases unmatched to any gene: 7. CDR3 coding DNA: TGTGCCACCAAGGGGACAGGAACCTACGAGCAGTACTTC. Translation gives CATKGTGTYEQYF.

Concerning this clone: The junction departs from germline at one end; a sequencing error may be responsible. The chain carries TRBV6-5 and TRBJ1-2; possible D gene TRBD1, 5 bases. Germline CDR1 MNHEY, CDR2 SVGAGI. This CDR3 is built from 14 residues. CDR3 in DNA: TGTGTCAGCAGTCCCCGGGGGGTCCGCTATGGCTACACCTTC. It yields the protein CVSSPRGVRYGYTF.

This clone showed up just once. An end of the junction does not agree with germline; a read error may underlie this. The chain recombines TRBV5-1 with TRBJ1-2; the D gene is possibly TRBD1 (6 bases). CDR1 is SGHRS, CDR2 YFSETQ, per germline. The CDR3 totals 15 residues. CDR3 coding DNA: TGCGCCAGCGGCTTGGGGTCGGGGGGCGACTTGGGCTACACCTTC. Translating it yields CASGLGSGGDLGYTF.

The V call is TRBV9, the J call TRBJ2-7; 7 positions agree with TRBD2. The V segment lost 6 bases and the J segment 7 bases; nucleotides outside the gene matches: 13. The CDR3 has 14 residues. Per the germline V gene, CDR1 is SGDLS and CDR2 is YYNGEE. CDR3 bases: TGTGCCAGCACTGTTGGACTAGGCGCGGGGGAGCAGTACTTC. Amino acid sequence: CASTVGLGAGEQYF.

This sequence joins TRBV7-2 and TRBJ2-2, with unresolved D. CDR3 size: 15 residues. Germline values: CDR1 SGHTA, CDR2 FQGNSA. V dropped 0 bases and J dropped 2 bases, with 7 bases sitting between them. This CDR3 is CASSLAGVNTGELFF. CDR3 nucleotides: TGTGCCAGCAGCTTAGCGGGCGTAAACACCGGGGAGCTGTTTTTT. The entire variable domain, with the rest obtained from reference TRBV7-2 and TRBJ2-2, is as follows: GAGVSQSPSNKVTEKGKDVELRCDPISGHTALYWYRQSLGQGLEFLIYFQGNSAPDKSGLPSDRFSAERTGGSVSTLTIQRTQQEDSAVYLCASSLAGVNTGELFFGEGSRLTVL.

The V and J genes are TRBV15 and TRBJ2-7; a possible D gene is TRBD1 (6 bases). Germline CDR1 is LNHNV and CDR2 is YYDKDF (reference sequence). Trimming took off 0 bases at V and 5 bases at J, with 14 bases between the two ends. This CDR3 spans 15 amino acids. CDR3 coding DNA: TGTGCCACCAGCAGAGATCTCGGCAGGGGCGACGAGCAGTACTTC. As protein: CATSRDLGRGDEQYF.

The chain carries TRBV5-4 and TRBJ2-5, with 9 bases identical to TRBD1. Germline loops: CDR1 SGHNT, CDR2 YYREEE (reference sequence). V lost 4 bases and J lost 5; bases outside the gene matches: 15. This CDR3 has 17 residues. CDR3 sequence: CASSTTGQGPSQETQYF. The CDR3 bases are TGTGCCAGCAGCACTACGGGACAGGGCCCTAGTCAGGAGACCCAGTACTTC.

The chain combines TRBV27 with TRBJ2-7; a weak D match, TRBD1 (5 bases). This CDR3 region has 12 residues. Germline CDR1 MNHEY, CDR2 SMNVEV (reference sequence). V lost 8 bases and J 5 bases, leaving 13 bases between the germline ends. The CDR3 sequence is CASGQGIDEQYF. The CDR3 DNA reads TGTGCCAGCGGGCAGGGAATCGACGAGCAGTACTTC.

The rearrangement uses TRBV28 and TRBJ1-5; perhaps TRBD1 as D (6 bases). V was shortened by 2 bases and J by 7 bases, with 24 bases between the two germline ends. The CDR3 length is 18 residues. The germline V gene encodes CDR1 MDHEN and CDR2 SYDVKM. DNA of the CDR3: TGTGCCAGCAGTTTAGCGGGCTCGGGACACCCACGACGGCAGCCCCAGCATTTT. It specifies CASSLAGSGHPRRQPQHF.

This chain uses TRBV6-6 with TRBJ2-7; the match to TRBD1 covers 7 bases. The CDR3 spans 16 residues. Germline V gene sequence: CDR1 MNHNY, CDR2 SVGAGI (reference sequence). After removal of 6 bases from V and 0 bases from J, the junction contained 11 bases not matched to a gene. This CDR3 is CASSFHRDSNSYEQYF. CDR3 DNA sequence: TGTGCCAGCAGCTTTCATCGGGACAGCAACTCCTACGAGCAGTACTTC.

This clone has more than one count but fewer than ten. At one end the junction does not follow the germline gene, possibly because of a read error. V gene TRBV28 combines with J gene TRBJ2-7; 8 bases are shared with TRBD2. The CDR3 spans 13 residues. Germline V gene data show CDR1 as MDHEN and CDR2 as SYDVKM. CDR3 in amino acids: CASGSGSSDEQYF. In nucleotides, the CDR3 is TGTGCCAGCGGAAGCGGGAGCTCCGACGAGCAGTACTTC.

Turning to this clone: The germline gene is not matched at one end of the junction; a read error may be the cause. This chain connects TRBV5-1 to TRBJ1-2; TRBD1 aligns across 9 bases. CDR3 size: 16 residues. Germline V lookup: CDR1 SGHRS, CDR2 YFSETQ. CDR3 DNA sequence: TGCGCCAGCAGCCCCCGCCCGGGACAGGGCTTTGGTGGCTACAACTTC. Residues: CASSPRPGQGFGGYNF. Full variable domain (rest looked up from reference TRBV5-1 and TRBJ1-2): KAGVTQTPRYLIKTRGQQVTLSCSPISGHRSVSWYQQTPGQGLQFLFEYFSETQRNKGNFPGRFSGRQFSNSRSEMNVSTLELGDSALYLCASSPRPGQGFGGYNFGSGTRLTVV.

The rearrangement uses TRBV4-1 and TRBJ2-3; maybe TRBD2 (6 bases). The V end was cut by 0 bases, the J end by 4 bases, with 14 bases between. The germline CDR1 and CDR2 sequences are MGHRA and YSYEKL. The CDR3 runs to 16 residues. The DNA for the CDR3 is TGCGCCAGCAGCCAAGACGACGGGAGTGGGGCAGATACGCAGTATTTT. It yields the protein CASSQDDGSGADTQYF.

The V and J genes are TRBV25-1 and TRBJ2-7; D is ambiguous. This CDR3 contains 14 residues. Trimming removed 4 bases from V and 2 bases from J, with 12 bases in between. Germline assignment: CDR1 MGHDK and CDR2 SYGVNS. The CDR3 protein is CASSVSAGTYEQYF. The CDR3 DNA reads as TGTGCCAGCAGTGTTTCGGCAGGAACCTACGAGCAGTACTTC.

The J gene is TRBJ1-3, the V gene TRBV7-8; TRBD1 might be the D (5 bases). V lost 3 bases and J 0 bases, leaving 12 bases between the germline ends. Germline lookup yields CDR1 SGHVS and CDR2 FQNEAQ. CDR3 length: 16 residues. CDR3 bases: TGTGCCAGCAGCTTCGGGGGGTCGTTCTCTGGAAACACCATATATTTT. Residues: CASSFGGSFSGNTIYF.

V is TRBV6-5 and J is TRBJ2-3; D ambiguous. Germline CDR1 and CDR2: MNHEY and SVGAGI. This CDR3 is built from 15 residues. Trimming shortened V by 5 bases and J by 3 bases, and 15 bases separated the two germline ends. As DNA, the CDR3 is TGTGCCAGCAGTCAGAACAGCTTATCAACAGATACGCAGTATTTT. Translated: CASSQNSLSTDTQYF.

The chain joins TRBV9 to TRBJ2-1; 8 bases line up with TRBD1. J was trimmed by 7 bases and V by 3 bases; bases with no gene match: 9. Germline V gives CDR1 SGDLS, CDR2 YYNGEE. The CDR3 has 15 amino acids. This chain's CDR3 is CASSAKTGQGNEQFF. The CDR3 DNA is TGTGCCAGCAGCGCAAAAACCGGACAGGGAAATGAGCAGTTCTTC.

J is TRBJ2-7 and V is TRBV13, with no clear D. Trimming removed 3 bases at V and 0 bases at J, with 18 bases between. The CDR3 extends over 17 amino acids. Germline V gives CDR1 PRHDT, CDR2 FYEKMQ (reference sequence). The chain's CDR3 is CASSLSLRSLSSYEQYF. DNA for the CDR3: TGTGCCAGCAGCTTGAGTTTGAGATCCCTTAGCTCCTACGAGCAGTACTTC.

The DNA of the CDR3 is TGTGCCAGCAGTTTGGCGACTAGCGGGATTACAGATACGCAGTATTTT. Residues: CASSLATSGITDTQYF. The chain combines TRBV6-6 with TRBJ2-3; 11 bases line up with TRBD2. The CDR3 consists of 16 residues. Germline CDR1 is MNHNY and CDR2 is SVGAGI (reference sequence). The V segment lost 4 bases and the J segment 3 bases; nucleotides outside the gene matches: 6.

This chain links TRBV9 with TRBJ1-1; maybe TRBD1 (5 bases). CDR1 is SGDLS and CDR2 is YYNGEE in the germline V gene. The CDR3 is made up of 14 amino acids. V was cut by 0 bases and J by 1 base, with 7 bases left in between. CDR3 coding DNA: TGTGCCAGCAGCGTAGCTACAGGGAACACTGAAGCTTTCTTT. Protein sequence: CASSVATGNTEAFF.